This T cell receptor beta chain emerged from a study of blood T cell repertoires in COVID-19. On the study more broadly: Nucleic acid was either cDNA or gDNA, and it came from T cells, B-cell-depleted T cells, or PBMCs.

Generated by immunoSEQ multiplex PCR, the TCRdb table keeps only in-frame clones and is missing some. The sample includes under 200,000 clones, roughly 91% of them seen just once. Trimming removed 7 bases at V and 4 bases at J, with 20 bases between. The CDR3 is made up of 15 amino acids. Per the germline V gene, CDR1 is MDHEN and CDR2 is SYDVKM. Sequencing was carried out using peripheral blood. The chain couples TRBV28 to TRBJ2-7; D perhaps matches TRBD1 (5 bases). The origin of this receptor is a middle-aged man with active or convalescent COVID-19. The CDR3 here is CASNTGGQTAYEQYF. For the CDR3, the DNA is TGTGCCAGCAATACCGGCGGACAAACAGCGTACGAGCAGTACTTC. The whole variable domain, filled in from reference TRBV28 and TRBJ2-7, reads DVKVTQSSRYLVKRTGEKVFLECVQDMDHENMFWYRQDPGLGLRLIYFSYDVKMKEKGDIPEGYSVSREKKERFSLILESASTNQTSMYLCASNTGGQTAYEQYFGPGTRLTVT.